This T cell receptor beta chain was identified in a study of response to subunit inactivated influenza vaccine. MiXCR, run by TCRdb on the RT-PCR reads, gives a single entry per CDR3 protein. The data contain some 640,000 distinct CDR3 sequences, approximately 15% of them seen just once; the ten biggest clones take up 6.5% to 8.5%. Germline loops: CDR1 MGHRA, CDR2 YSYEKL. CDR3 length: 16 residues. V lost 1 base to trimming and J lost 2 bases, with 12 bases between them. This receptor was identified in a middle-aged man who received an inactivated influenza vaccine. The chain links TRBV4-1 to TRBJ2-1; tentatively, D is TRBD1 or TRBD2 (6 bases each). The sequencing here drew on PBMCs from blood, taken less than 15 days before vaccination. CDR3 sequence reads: CASSQGIRGAYNEQFF. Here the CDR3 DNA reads TGCGCCAGCAGCCAAGGAATTAGGGGGGCCTACAATGAGCAGTTCTTC.